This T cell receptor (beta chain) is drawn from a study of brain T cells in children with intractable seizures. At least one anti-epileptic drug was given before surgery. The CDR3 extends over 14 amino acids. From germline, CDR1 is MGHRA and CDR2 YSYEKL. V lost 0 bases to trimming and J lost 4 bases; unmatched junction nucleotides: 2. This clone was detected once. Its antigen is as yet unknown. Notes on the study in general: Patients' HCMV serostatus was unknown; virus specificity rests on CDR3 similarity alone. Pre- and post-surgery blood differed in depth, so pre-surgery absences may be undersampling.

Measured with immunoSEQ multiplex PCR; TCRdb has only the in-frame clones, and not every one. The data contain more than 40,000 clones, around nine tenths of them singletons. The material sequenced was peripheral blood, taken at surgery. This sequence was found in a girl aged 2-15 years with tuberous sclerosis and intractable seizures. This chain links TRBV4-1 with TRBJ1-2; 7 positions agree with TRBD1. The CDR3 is CASSQDGDSYGYTF. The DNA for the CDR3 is TGCGCCAGCAGCCAAGATGGGGACAGCTATGGCTACACCTTC.